This T cell receptor beta chain was retrieved from a study of early stage breast cancer tumors. At the level of the study: ER+/PR+/HER2- status applied to about 70% of the 16 invasive breast tumors. Each sample averaged about 9.4-fold read coverage. Study results and caveats: Tumors had roughly 2.5-fold higher T cell density than normal breast. Chain pairing and CD4, CD8 or FOXP3 expression were not captured.

The germline V gene has CDR1 SGHVS and CDR2 FQNEAQ. This CDR3 region has 15 residues. V lost 3 bases to trimming and J lost 0 bases, with 11 bases between them. Repertoires were generated with immunoSEQ multiplex PCR, while TCRdb's copy carries only in-frame clones and drops some. The top ten clones hold 25% to 35% of a sample with roughly 19,000 clones, about three quarters of them seen once. As for this clone: What it binds is unknown.

Sample: blood. The V and J genes are TRBV7-8 and TRBJ1-2, with D possibly matching TRBD1 (6 bases). The clonotype originates from a person aged 55-75 years with breast cancer. The CDR3 sequence is CASSLGGPANYGYTF. As DNA, the CDR3 is TGTGCCAGCAGCTTGGGGGGGCCCGCTAACTATGGCTACACCTTC.